This record covers a single TCR beta chain. Repertoires were generated with immunoSEQ multiplex PCR, while TCRdb's copy carries only in-frame clones and drops some. The sample shows about 78,000 clones, about 91% of them seen only once. The data derive from a study of Tregs in tolerant kidney transplant recipients. Between the trimmed V and J ends, which lost 0 bases and 4 bases, there was a span of 16 bases. Germline V gives CDR1 SGHTA, CDR2 FQGTGA. The CDR3 totals 17 residues. The starting material was Tregs from blood, obtained before the transplant. This clonotype originated in a human donor who received a combined kidney and bone marrow transplant. The chain carries TRBV7-3 and TRBJ2-1, with a possible D match to TRBD2 (7 bases). The CDR3 sequence: CASSLTGGAGQYNEQFF. The CDR3 DNA follows: TGTGCCAGCAGCTTAACAGGAGGAGCGGGACAATACAATGAGCAGTTCTTC.